This TCR beta chain was sequenced in a study of vaccination and CD4 T cells after COVID-19. As for treatment: roughly nine-day PBMC culture with coronavirus spike peptide pools or control peptides (ViraFEST assay). This clonotype showed up just a few times. The antigen is undetermined. This CDR3 has 15 amino acids. Deletions cut 7 bases from V and 8 bases from J, with 20 bases between. Germline CDR1 is MNHNS and CDR2 is SASEGT. Cultured CD4+ T-cell DNA underwent Oncomine TCR Beta short-read sequencing. TCRdb independently ran MiXCR on the PCR reads; one entry per CDR3 protein. The sample has under 15,000 distinct CDR3 sequences, less than 70% seen once; the top ten hold 9.5% to 12%.

The sequenced sample consisted of CD4+ T cells from blood, cultured in vitro. The gene calls are TRBV6-1 and TRBJ2-2, with D possibly being TRBD1 or TRBD2 (5 bases each). This TCR was recovered from a human donor who had recovered from COVID-19. CDR3 nucleotide sequence: TGTGCCAGCAAAATTACGTCCGGGGACCGGGGGGAGCTGTTTTTT. Its protein product is CASKITSGDRGELFF.